The next 8 T cell receptor beta chains were all read from a single sample in a study of T cells in localized non-small cell lung cancer (dated by TCRdb to 2018 to 2020). Libraries were made using the immunoSEQ multiplex PCR assay. TCRdb's version of the immuneACCESS table is confined to in-frame rearrangements and falls short of the full clone set. An unresolved V gene accounts for under half of the shortfall where checked; the remainder is of unknown origin. This sample lists some 19,000 clones; less than 85% were detected once. The top ten clones comprise about 2.2% of the sample. Here the sequenced sample was peripheral blood, taken before any cancer treatment. The receptor set was obtained from a man between 40 and 70 years old with stage I lung adenocarcinoma.

The V call is TRBV5-4, the J call TRBJ2-7, with 13 bases aligning to TRBD2. The CDR3 contains 15 residues. V lost 0 bases to trimming and J lost 5 bases; unmatched junction nucleotides: 2. Germline values: CDR1 SGHNT, CDR2 YYREEE (reference sequence). Here the CDR3 DNA reads TGTGCCAGCAGCTTGGTGGGACTAGCGGGACACGAGCAGTACTTC. Its protein product is CASSLVGLAGHEQYF.

The chain combines TRBV18 with TRBJ2-5, with D uncertain. The CDR3 totals 13 residues. Trimming cost V 5 bases and J 5 bases, with 12 bases left between them. Germline values: CDR1 KGHSH, CDR2 LQKENI. The chain's CDR3 is CASSRQSLETQYF. The CDR3 nucleotides read TGTGCCAGCTCAAGGCAGAGTTTGGAGACCCAGTACTTC.

The rearrangement links TRBV27 to TRBJ2-3; 11 nucleotides match TRBD2. The CDR3 runs 14 residues. After removal of 7 bases from V and 6 bases from J, the junction contained 6 bases not matched to a gene. Germline CDR1 is MNHEY and CDR2 is SMNVEV (reference sequence). As DNA, the CDR3 is TGTGCCAGCACCCCTAGCGGGGGGCTGGATACGCAGTATTTT. As protein: CASTPSGGLDTQYF.

This clone was seen more than once but under ten times. This chain joins TRBV4-1 and TRBJ1-3, with D maybe TRBD1 (6 bases). This CDR3 contains 19 residues. From germline, CDR1 is MGHRA and CDR2 YSYEKL. V dropped 0 bases and J dropped 0 bases, with 18 bases sitting between them. Written as DNA, the CDR3 is TGCGCCAGCAGCCAAGATCGCTTCTGGGGGCAGTCCTCTGGAAACACCATATATTTT. This gives the protein CASSQDRFWGQSSGNTIYF.

V gene TRBV1 combines with J gene TRBJ2-1. TRBV1 is marked as a pseudogene. The CDR3 extends over 15 amino acids. This chain's CDR3 is CTSSGWRLSYNEQFF. CDR3 nucleotides: TGCACCAGCAGCGGGTGGCGCCTCTCCTACAATGAGCAGTTCTTC.

The CDR3 DNA reads TGCAGCGTTGAAGATCCCCCAGGGGTGGTAGCTGGCTACACCTTC. Its protein is CSVEDPPGVVAGYTF. The V gene is TRBV29-1, the J gene TRBJ1-2, with D perhaps matching TRBD1 (6 bases). The V and J ends lost 0 bases and 7 bases respectively, with 18 bases between them. The germline CDR1 and CDR2 sequences are SQVTM and ANQGSEA. The CDR3 has 15 amino acids.

This rearrangement joins TRBV27 to TRBJ1-5; D may be TRBD1 (6 bases). V gave up 8 bases and J gave up 0 bases, with 20 bases separating them. This CDR3 is built from 17 residues. CDR1 and CDR2 (germline): MNHEY, SMNVEV (reference sequence). CDR3 sequence reads: CASAAHLRQDSNQPQHF. CDR3 in DNA: TGTGCCAGCGCAGCCCACCTTCGACAGGATAGCAATCAGCCCCAGCATTTT.

V is TRBV11-3 and J is TRBJ2-1; D gene uncertain. The germline CDR1 and CDR2 sequences are SGHNT and YENEEA. There are 13 residues in the CDR3. V was trimmed by 4 bases and J by 5 bases, leaving 9 bases between them. In DNA form, the CDR3 reads TGTGCCAGCAGCTCACCAAATAACAATGAGCAGTTCTTC. Its translation is CASSSPNNNEQFF.